The 23 T cell receptor beta chains below all came from one sample that was sequenced in a study of blood T cell repertoires in COVID-19 (dated by TCRdb to 2018 to 2020). Receptor libraries were prepared by the immunoSEQ multiplex PCR assay. Imported from immuneACCESS, the table was reduced by TCRdb to in-frame sequences with V and J called. These copies leave out some clones; in studies compared against another copy, an unresolved V gene accounts for under half, and the cause of the remainder is not known. Here the sample has a few hundred thousand clones; around 87% occur a single time. The ten largest account for 1% to 1.5% of the sample. The sample was PBMCs or T cells enriched from blood (not recorded which). Every receptor here comes from a man in his thirties or forties who had recovered from COVID-19.

This clone was found a few times. The gene calls are TRBV10-3 and TRBJ2-3; D gene uncertain. Trimming left V 11 bases short and J 2 bases short, with 8 bases between. Germline V gene data show CDR1 as ENHRY and CDR2 as SYGVKD. The CDR3 is made up of 11 amino acids. The CDR3 bases are TGTGCCTCAGGTTACACAGATACGCAGTATTTT. It yields the protein CASGYTDTQYF.

V usage is TRBV19 and J usage is TRBJ2-3, with D unclear. CDR3 length equals 13 residues. The germline gives CDR1 LNHDA, CDR2 SQIVND (reference sequence). V dropped 3 bases and J dropped 1 base, with 5 bases sitting between them. The CDR3 DNA sequence: TGTGCCAGTAGTATTAGAGGCACAGATACGCAGTATTTT. Encoded protein: CASSIRGTDTQYF.

This clone has a single count. J is TRBJ1-2 and V is TRBV7-2; tentatively, D is TRBD1 (5 bases). The CDR3 is 13 amino acids. The V end was cut by 1 base, the J end by 4 bases, with 7 bases between. The germline CDR1 and CDR2 sequences are SGHTA and FQGNSA. The CDR3 DNA reads TGTGCCAGCAGCTTAGAGGGGATCTATGGCTACACCTTC. It is translated as CASSLEGIYGYTF.

This clone has a single count. The rearrangement joins TRBV5-1 to TRBJ2-1, with a tentative D call TRBD2 (6 bases). This CDR3 has 15 residues. With 4 bases removed from V and 2 bases from J, the gap between germline ends came to 13 bases. Per the germline V gene, CDR1 is SGHRS and CDR2 is YFSETQ. For the CDR3, the DNA is TGCGCCAGCAGCCCTGGGACTCACCCCTACAATGAGCAGTTCTTC. Amino acids: CASSPGTHPYNEQFF. Filled out from reference TRBV5-1 and TRBJ2-1, the complete variable domain reads KAGVTQTPRYLIKTRGQQVTLSCSPISGHRSVSWYQQTPGQGLQFLFEYFSETQRNKGNFPGRFSGRQFSNSRSEMNVSTLELGDSALYLCASSPGTHPYNEQFFGPGTRLTVL.

J is TRBJ1-1 and V is TRBV13; 11 bases are a match to TRBD1. This CDR3 is 14 amino acids long. V was pared by 5 bases and J by 7 bases, with 6 bases of the junction left unmatched. Germline CDR1 is PRHDT and CDR2 is FYEKMQ (reference sequence). The CDR3 DNA sequence: TGTGCCAGCAGCAGGGACAGGGGGAGATATGAAGCTTTCTTT. This sequence encodes CASSRDRGRYEAFF.

The J gene is TRBJ1-2, the V gene TRBV5-1; D is undetermined. In germline, CDR1 is SGHRS, CDR2 YFSETQ. This CDR3 has 15 amino acids. The ends were cut back, 1 base at V and 2 bases at J, with 12 bases in the middle. Written as DNA, the CDR3 is TGCGCCAGCAGCTTGTATTCCCGGTTAAACTATGGCTACACCTTC. Translated, it gives CASSLYSRLNYGYTF.

This chain connects TRBV5-1 to TRBJ1-4; 10 positions agree with TRBD1. The J segment lost 8 bases and the V segment lost 4 bases, leaving 5 bases of the junction unmatched. The CDR3 is made up of 14 amino acids. Germline V lookup: CDR1 SGHRS, CDR2 YFSETQ. The CDR3 spells CASSGGQGEEKLFF. The DNA of the CDR3 is TGCGCCAGCAGCGGCGGACAGGGGGAAGAAAAACTGTTTTTT.

V is TRBV27 and J is TRBJ2-1, with 11 bases lining up with TRBD2. This CDR3 spans 15 amino acids. In germline, CDR1 is MNHEY, CDR2 SMNVEV (reference sequence). The V segment lost 4 bases and the J segment 6 bases; nucleotides outside the gene matches: 5. This CDR3 is CASSSGTSGTNEQFF. The DNA for the CDR3 is TGTGCCAGCAGTTCGGGGACTAGCGGAACCAATGAGCAGTTCTTC.

V usage is TRBV2 and J usage is TRBJ2-2; 8 nucleotides align to TRBD2. Germline-derived CDR1 and CDR2 are SNHLY and FYNNEI. The CDR3 contains 17 residues. With 10 bases clipped from V and 2 bases from J, the junction kept 15 bases outside the gene matches. In DNA, the CDR3 is TGTGCCACTCTAGCGGGTAGTAGCGGGGCAAACACCGGGGAGCTGTTTTTT. Its protein product is CATLAGSSGANTGELFF.

This chain joins TRBV30 and TRBJ1-4; a weak D match, TRBD1 (6 bases). The CDR3 runs 15 residues. V was cut by 2 bases and J by 3 bases, with 13 bases left in between. Germline CDR1 GTSNPN, CDR2 SVGIG (reference sequence). The CDR3 DNA reads as TGTGCCTGGAGTAGGGCAGGGGTGGCTAATGAAAAACTGTTTTTT. Translated, it gives CAWSRAGVANEKLFF.

The chain combines TRBV7-9 with TRBJ2-3, with D unclear. Per the germline V gene, CDR1 is SEHNR and CDR2 is FQNEAQ (reference sequence). This CDR3 region has 16 residues. V lost 1 base, J lost 2 bases, and 13 bases lay in between. This chain's CDR3 is CASSLGWAGYTDTQYF. The CDR3 DNA follows: TGTGCCAGCAGCTTAGGATGGGCCGGATACACAGATACGCAGTATTTT.

This clone was counted a few times. The CDR3 reads CASSYGQGPNTEAFF. In DNA form, the CDR3 reads TGTGCCAGCAGTTATGGACAGGGGCCCAACACTGAAGCTTTCTTT. The chain uses TRBV6-5 and TRBJ1-1; 9 bases are a match to TRBD1. The V gene's germline CDR1 is MNHEY and CDR2 SVGAGI. The junction had 4 bases not matched to a gene; V was cut back by 3 bases and J by 2 bases. The CDR3 length is 15 residues.

The chain joins TRBV18 to TRBJ2-1, with 8 positions matching TRBD2. V lost 4 bases, J lost 8 bases, and 13 bases stayed unmatched. This CDR3 is built from 16 residues. The germline V gene has CDR1 KGHSH and CDR2 LQKENI. The CDR3 loop is CASSQGLVGAGDEQFF. Here the CDR3 DNA reads TGTGCCAGCTCACAGGGACTAGTGGGGGCCGGGGATGAGCAGTTCTTC.

The chain has TRBV30 and TRBJ1-5, with 8 bases identical to TRBD1. Germline values: CDR1 GTSNPN, CDR2 SVGIG (reference sequence). The CDR3 is 12 amino acids. Trimming at V came to 5 bases and at J to 5 bases, leaving 2 bases not matched to a gene. In DNA form, the CDR3 reads TGTGCCTGGCGACAGGGGCATCAGCCCCAGCATTTT. Protein product: CAWRQGHQPQHF.

The chain has TRBV10-3 and TRBJ1-2, with a possible D match to TRBD1 (6 bases). Germline V gene lookup returns CDR1 ENHRY and CDR2 SYGVKD. The CDR3 extends over 15 amino acids. V dropped 7 bases and J dropped 8 bases, with 23 bases sitting between them. CDR3 residues: CAINLSPGAPRGYTF. Here the CDR3 DNA reads TGTGCCATCAACCTTTCCCCAGGGGCCCCAAGGGGCTACACCTTC.

The V call is TRBV19, the J call TRBJ1-6; D not certain. This CDR3 has 15 residues. Germline V gene lookup returns CDR1 LNHDA and CDR2 SQIVND (reference sequence). V lost 3 bases, J lost 8 bases, and 14 bases lay in between. CDR3 region: CASSISGRSDSPLHF. Here the CDR3 DNA reads TGTGCCAGTAGTATCAGCGGCAGGTCCGATTCACCCCTCCACTTT.

The chain employs TRBV11-2 and TRBJ2-7, with a possible D match to TRBD2 (6 bases). The V end was cut by 1 base, the J end by 7 bases, with 11 bases between. Germline V gene data show CDR1 as SGHAT and CDR2 as FQNNGV. The CDR3 consists of 13 residues. This CDR3 reads CASSLGTDYEQYF. As DNA, the CDR3 is TGTGCCAGCAGCTTAGGGACGGACTATGAGCAGTACTTC.

This chain links TRBV10-3 with TRBJ1-2, with 7 bases aligning to TRBD1. Per the germline V gene, CDR1 is ENHRY and CDR2 is SYGVKD. Unmatched junction bases numbered 18, after V lost 9 bases and J lost 2 bases. This CDR3 is built from 17 residues. The CDR3 nucleotides read TGTGCCATAAACGACGGATTTGGGACAGCTTCAAACTATGGCTACACCTTC. It codes for CAINDGFGTASNYGYTF.

This clone was detected only a few times. The chain is built from TRBV7-9 and TRBJ1-1, with TRBD1 identical over 7 bases. Germline CDR1 and CDR2: SEHNR and FQNEAQ (reference sequence). J was trimmed by 7 bases and V by 6 bases; bases with no gene match: 11. The CDR3 totals 14 residues. As DNA, the CDR3 is TGTGCCAGCAGGCTTCTCACAGGGGTGGATGAAGCTTTCTTT. It codes for CASRLLTGVDEAFF. Complete variable domain (other parts from reference TRBV7-9 and TRBJ1-1): DTGVSQNPRHKITKRGQNVTFRCDPISEHNRLYWYRQTLGQGPEFLTYFQNEAQLEKSRLLSDRFSAERPKGSFSTLEIQRTEQGDSAMYLCASRLLTGVDEAFFGQGTRLTVV.

The chain uses TRBV7-6 and TRBJ1-2; D is undetermined. The CDR3 contains 14 residues. Germline V gene lookup returns CDR1 SGHVS and CDR2 FNYEAQ. V was shortened by 7 bases and J by 3 bases, with 15 bases between the two germline ends. CDR3 region: CASTPNPVDYGYTF. Here the CDR3 DNA reads TGTGCCAGCACCCCAAATCCGGTAGACTATGGCTACACCTTC.

The rearrangement uses TRBV4-2 and TRBJ1-2; 8 positions agree with TRBD1. V lost 1 base and J lost 4; bases outside the gene matches: 8. The CDR3 totals 16 residues. Germline CDR1 and CDR2: LGHNA and YNFKEQ. CDR3 protein: CASSQGAGGAVYGYTF. The CDR3 nucleotides are TGTGCCAGCAGCCAAGGGGCAGGGGGCGCAGTCTATGGCTACACCTTC.

The chain joins TRBV7-8 to TRBJ2-7; 8 bases are a match to TRBD2. Germline-derived CDR1 and CDR2 are SGHVS and FQNEAQ. This CDR3 has 17 residues. J gave up 1 base and V 1 base, and 9 bases lay outside the gene matches. The CDR3 bases are TGTGCCAGCAGCTTAGGGCCGGGACTAGTGACATCCTACGAGCAGTACTTC. This translates into CASSLGPGLVTSYEQYF.

The chain has TRBV18 and TRBJ1-2; tentatively, D is TRBD1 (5 bases). The CDR3 has 13 amino acids. V lost 0 bases to trimming and J lost 7 bases, with 9 bases between them. CDR1 is KGHSH, CDR2 LQKENI, per germline. This chain's CDR3 is CASSPPSRVGYTF. CDR3 bases: TGTGCCAGCTCACCACCGTCCAGGGTTGGCTACACCTTC.